Detailed here is one T cell receptor beta chain. This specimen belongs to a study of blood T cell repertoires in COVID-19. Produced via immunoSEQ multiplex PCR; TCRdb's table is partial and in-frame only. The table includes some 300,000 clones, 88% detected once. Trimming took off 0 bases at V and 2 bases at J, with 8 bases between the two ends. Germline CDR1 reads SGHRS; CDR2 reads YFSETQ. This CDR3 comprises 14 residues. This sequence originates from a woman aged 55-70 years in a cohort exposed to, infected with or recovered from COVID-19 (not recorded which). The chain uses TRBV5-1 and TRBJ2-5; perhaps TRBD2 as D (5 bases). The source material was PBMCs or T cells enriched from blood (not recorded which). The CDR3 protein is CASSLDRDQETQYF. The CDR3 region has the DNA TGCGCCAGCAGCTTGGACCGGGATCAAGAGACCCAGTACTTC.